These 30 T cell receptor beta chains were sequenced from one sample in a study of T cell responses to AZD1222 COVID-19 vaccine. TCRdb's table, derived via immunoSEQ multiplex PCR, lists solely in-frame clones and lacks some. This sample has some 130,000 clones, with around 86% found just once. The sample was peripheral blood, taken on day 0 of AZD1222 vaccination. These receptor sequences come from an adult in good health.

The chain couples TRBV24-1 to TRBJ2-7; 9 positions agree with TRBD1. V was pared by 4 bases and J by 5 bases, with 8 bases of the junction left unmatched. CDR3 length equals 15 residues. Germline V gene data show CDR1 as KGHDR and CDR2 as SFDVKD. CDR3: CATSDPGTGPDEQYF. The CDR3 DNA reads TGTGCCACCAGTGACCCCGGGACAGGGCCTGACGAGCAGTACTTC.

The chain couples TRBV9 to TRBJ1-2, with D perhaps matching TRBD1 (5 bases). Germline V lookup: CDR1 SGDLS, CDR2 YYNGEE. V was trimmed by 4 bases and J by 0 bases, leaving 16 bases between them. The CDR3 extends over 16 amino acids. CDR3 region: CASSKTGTIPNYGYTF. The CDR3 bases are TGTGCCAGCAGCAAAACCGGGACGATCCCTAACTATGGCTACACCTTC.

V is TRBV29-1 and J is TRBJ1-1; tentative D call: TRBD1 (5 bases). This CDR3 has 12 residues. The germline CDR1 and CDR2 sequences are SQVTM and ANQGSEA. The V and J ends lost 4 bases and 10 bases respectively, with 16 bases between them. CDR3 amino acids: CSVGARGLGAFF. DNA for the CDR3: TGCAGCGTTGGGGCACGGGGCCTTGGAGCTTTCTTT. Looking up the rest from reference TRBV29-1 and TRBJ1-1 gives the full variable domain: SAVISQKPSRDICQRGTSLTIQCQVDSQVTMMFWYRQQPGQSLTLIATANQGSEATYESGFVIDKFPISRPNLTFSTLTVSNMSPEDSSIYLCSVGARGLGAFFGQGTRLTVV.

V gene TRBV10-3 combines with J gene TRBJ1-5; D not resolved. With 0 bases removed from V and 1 base from J, the gap between germline ends came to 13 bases. From germline, CDR1 is ENHRY and CDR2 SYGVKD. CDR3 size: 17 residues. CDR3 DNA: TGTGCCATCAGTGAGTCAAGAAGAACCGGGAGCAATCAGCCCCAGCATTTT. This codes for CAISESRRTGSNQPQHF.

This clone appeared a single time. V usage is TRBV9 and J usage is TRBJ1-2; D is possibly TRBD1 (6 bases). The CDR3 runs 16 residues. The germline gives CDR1 SGDLS, CDR2 YYNGEE. V lost 4 bases, J lost 0 bases, and 16 bases lay in between. Here the CDR3 reads CASSSQQGLANYGYTF. DNA for the CDR3: TGTGCCAGCAGCTCCCAACAGGGTCTAGCTAACTATGGCTACACCTTC.

This clone has a handful of counts. The rearrangement joins TRBV30 to TRBJ1-2; D is ambiguous. Germline V CDR1 and CDR2: GTSNPN, SVGIG (reference sequence). CDR3 length equals 13 residues. V lost 2 bases, J lost 3 bases, and 10 bases lay in between. The CDR3 is CAWSRFSYYGYTF. The DNA of the CDR3 is TGTGCCTGGAGTAGGTTCTCTTACTATGGCTACACCTTC.

V is TRBV4-1 and J is TRBJ2-3, with TRBD2 matching 13 bases. The junction had 12 bases not matched to a gene; V was cut back by 4 bases and J by 2 bases. CDR3 size: 19 residues. Germline lookup yields CDR1 MGHRA and CDR2 YSYEKL. In nucleotides, the CDR3 is TGCGCCAGCAGCCGAGCCTTCTTAGGACTAGCGGGGGACACAGATACGCAGTATTTT. The encoded protein is CASSRAFLGLAGDTDTQYF.

The chain employs TRBV18 and TRBJ1-1; a weak D match, TRBD1 (5 bases). The germline V gene encodes CDR1 KGHSH and CDR2 LQKENI. Trimming removed 6 bases from V and 6 bases from J, with 8 bases in between. CDR3 length: 11 residues. This CDR3 reads CASSRGPEAFF. The CDR3 DNA sequence: TGTGCCAGCTCCCGGGGACCTGAAGCTTTCTTT.

The chain combines TRBV4-3 with TRBJ1-2, with D tentatively TRBD1 (5 bases). The CDR3 runs 15 residues. Trimming took 1 base from V and 7 from J, leaving 16 bases between them. Germline CDR1 is LGHNA and CDR2 is YSLEER. CDR3 region: CASSQAQVGGGGYTF. The CDR3 region has the DNA TGCGCCAGCAGCCAAGCCCAGGTTGGGGGGGGTGGCTACACCTTC.

This clone was picked up a small number of times. The chain has TRBV4-2 and TRBJ2-7; D uncertain. Germline V gives CDR1 LGHNA, CDR2 YNFKEQ. Trimming took 1 base from V and 6 from J, leaving 19 bases between them. CDR3 size: 16 residues. CDR3 nucleotides: TGTGCCAGCAGCCAAGGTCCGAGTGCACCTAATTTCGAGCAGTACTTC. It encodes CASSQGPSAPNFEQYF.

The gene calls are TRBV7-2 and TRBJ2-5; TRBD1 or TRBD2 may be the D gene (5 bases each). V was trimmed by 5 bases and J by 9 bases, leaving 22 bases between them. CDR3 size: 15 residues. CDR1 and CDR2 from the germline V gene are SGHTA and FQGNSA. This CDR3 is CASSPRASTPGPQYF. The CDR3 DNA reads as TGTGCCAGCAGCCCCCGGGCTAGCACACCAGGGCCCCAGTACTTC.

This clone turned up a few times. The sample carries other DNA sequences with the same CDR3. The chain has TRBV28 and TRBJ2-7, with D perhaps being TRBD1 or TRBD2 (6 bases each). This CDR3 has 12 amino acids. Trimming pared 3 bases from V and 5 bases from J, leaving 8 bases between. In germline, CDR1 is MDHEN, CDR2 SYDVKM. Here the CDR3 reads CASSLGGHEQYF. CDR3 bases: TGTGCCAGCAGTTTGGGGGGCCACGAGCAGTACTTC. Full variable domain (outside the CDR3, taken from reference TRBV28 and TRBJ2-7): DVKVTQSSRYLVKRTGEKVFLECVQDMDHENMFWYRQDPGLGLRLIYFSYDVKMKEKGDIPEGYSVSREKKERFSLILESASTNQTSMYLCASSLGGHEQYFGPGTRLTVT.

The chain uses TRBV9 and TRBJ1-2; 7 bases line up with TRBD1. Germline V lookup: CDR1 SGDLS, CDR2 YYNGEE. Unmatched junction bases numbered 10, after V lost 0 bases and J lost 8 bases. This CDR3 comprises 15 residues. The CDR3 bases are TGTGCCAGCAGCGTAGTTGGACAGGCCCCGGGCGGCTACACCTTC. Protein sequence: CASSVVGQAPGGYTF.

CDR3 DNA: TGTGCCAGCAGCTTAGAGGGGAGTCATGGCTACACCTTC. Protein: CASSLEGSHGYTF. The rearrangement uses TRBV7-9 and TRBJ1-2; weak D call: TRBD1 (5 bases). Germline CDR1 is SEHNR and CDR2 is FQNEAQ (reference sequence). There are 13 residues in the CDR3. Trimming took 1 base from V and 6 from J, leaving 9 bases between them.

V and J are TRBV7-2 and TRBJ2-5; the match to TRBD1 covers 7 bases. CDR3 size: 17 residues. Trimming cost V 5 bases and J 1 base; bases outside gene matches: 13. The germline gives CDR1 SGHTA, CDR2 FQGNSA. The CDR3 loop reads CASSPRQGQSFQETQYF. CDR3 bases: TGTGCCAGCAGCCCTCGACAGGGCCAGAGTTTCCAAGAGACCCAGTACTTC.

V and J are TRBV19 and TRBJ2-2; 10 nucleotides align to TRBD2. CDR3 size: 16 residues. CDR1 is LNHDA and CDR2 is SQIVND in the germline V gene (reference sequence). With V trimmed by 8 bases and J by 1 base, 7 bases remained unmatched. The CDR3 region has the DNA TGTGCCAGTGGGGAGTCTAGCGGGGGGAACACCGGGGAGCTGTTTTTT. This gives the protein CASGESSGGNTGELFF.

The V gene is TRBV5-4, the J gene TRBJ2-1; TRBD1 or TRBD2 may be the D gene (5 bases each). V lost 0 bases and J 2 bases, leaving 6 bases between the germline ends. Looked up from germline, CDR1 is SGHNT and CDR2 is YYREEE (reference sequence). CDR3 size: 14 residues. CDR3 residues: CASSLVGAYNEQFF. The CDR3 DNA follows: TGTGCCAGCAGCTTGGTGGGGGCCTACAATGAGCAGTTCTTC.

V is TRBV5-1 and J is TRBJ2-3; TRBD1 aligns across 8 bases. This CDR3 spans 13 amino acids. Unmatched junction bases numbered 0, after V lost 3 bases and J lost 3 bases. CDR1 and CDR2 (germline): SGHRS, YFSETQ. CDR3 sequence (DNA): TGCGCCAGCAGCTGGACAGGGACAGATACGCAGTATTTT. Translation: CASSWTGTDTQYF.

V is TRBV24-1 and J is TRBJ2-5, with 9 bases matching TRBD1. Germline V gives CDR1 KGHDR, CDR2 SFDVKD. This CDR3 is built from 15 residues. V was clipped by 4 bases and J by 3 bases; unmatched bases: 5. This chain's CDR3 is CATSEGGTGKETQYF. In DNA form, the CDR3 reads TGTGCCACCAGTGAGGGCGGGACAGGGAAAGAGACCCAGTACTTC.

The chain links TRBV21-1 to TRBJ1-1. TRBV21-1 is classified as a pseudogene. The CDR3 loop spans 17 amino acids. This CDR3 is CASSKGREPHCNTEAFF. CDR3 coding DNA: TGTGCCAGCAGCAAAGGGAGGGAACCCCATTGTAACACTGAAGCTTTCTTT.

The chain combines TRBV6-5 with TRBJ2-7; D ambiguous. Germline loops: CDR1 MNHEY, CDR2 SVGAGI. V lost 0 bases, J lost 8 bases, and 8 bases lay in between. The CDR3 is 12 residues long. CDR3 in DNA: TGTGCCAGCAGTTACTCGACTGGAAAGCAGTACTTC. This encodes CASSYSTGKQYF.

The chain is built from TRBV29-1 and TRBJ1-3; D unresolved. The V gene's germline CDR1 is SQVTM and CDR2 ANQGSEA. Trimming took off 3 bases at V and 7 bases at J, with 16 bases between the two ends. This CDR3 is 14 amino acids long. CDR3 DNA: TGCAGCGTTGAGTGGGGAAATCGGCCGAACACCATATATTTT. Amino acids: CSVEWGNRPNTIYF.

The chain is built from TRBV5-1 and TRBJ2-3; D possibly uses TRBD1 or TRBD2 (5 bases each). The V end lost 4 bases, the J end lost 2 bases, and 17 bases lay between the germline ends. The CDR3 is 16 amino acids. Germline-derived CDR1 and CDR2 are SGHRS and YFSETQ. As DNA, the CDR3 is TGCGCCAGCAGCCCTGGGACCCACCCCGACACAGATACGCAGTATTTT. Residues: CASSPGTHPDTDTQYF.

The chain recombines TRBV10-3 with TRBJ2-7; TRBD2 matches at 9 bases. CDR1 and CDR2 from the germline V gene are ENHRY and SYGVKD. CDR3 length: 13 residues. The J segment lost 6 bases and the V segment lost 10 bases, leaving 10 bases of the junction unmatched. CDR3 sequence (DNA): TGTGCCACCCAACCGGGACTAGCCGGCGAGCAGTACTTC. Translated: CATQPGLAGEQYF.

This chain joins TRBV7-8 and TRBJ1-6, with D unresolved. The CDR3 extends over 14 amino acids. V was cut by 5 bases and J by 9 bases, with 14 bases left in between. Germline V CDR1 and CDR2: SGHVS, FQNEAQ. The CDR3 sequence: CASSTVVQGSPLHF. DNA for the CDR3: TGTGCCAGCAGCACGGTCGTCCAAGGTTCACCCCTCCACTTT. Drawing the rest from reference TRBV7-8 and TRBJ1-6, the complete variable domain is GAGVSQSPRYKVAKRGQDVALRCDPISGHVSLFWYQQALGQGPEFLTYFQNEAQLDKSGLPSDRFFAERPEGSVSTLKIQRTQQEDSAVYLCASSTVVQGSPLHFGNGTRLTVT.

This clone has more than one count but fewer than ten. The chain combines TRBV9 with TRBJ2-7, with TRBD2 identical over 7 bases. This CDR3 contains 15 residues. Germline CDR1 reads SGDLS; CDR2 reads YYNGEE. J gave up 0 bases and V 3 bases, and 6 bases lay outside the gene matches. For the CDR3, the DNA is TGTGCCAGCAGCGCTAGCGGCTTTACCTCCTACGAGCAGTACTTC. Its protein is CASSASGFTSYEQYF. The whole variable domain, remainder taken from reference TRBV9 and TRBJ2-7, is DSGVTQTPKHLITATGQRVTLRCSPRSGDLSVYWYQQSLDQGLQFLIQYYNGEERAKGNILERFSAQQFPDLHSELNLSSLELGDSALYFCASSASGFTSYEQYFGPGTRLTVT.

This sequence joins TRBV27 and TRBJ1-2; 11 bases are shared with TRBD1. CDR1 is MNHEY, CDR2 SMNVEV, per germline (reference sequence). Trimming took 6 bases from V and 8 from J; bases not matched to a gene: 14. This CDR3 has 16 amino acids. The CDR3 region has the DNA TGTGCCAGCAGCCCAGGACAGGGGGCTTTTCGGGGCGGCTACACCTTC. Encoded protein: CASSPGQGAFRGGYTF.

This CDR3 reads CSVNGLAGGPDTQYF. The CDR3 nucleotides are TGCAGCGTTAACGGACTAGCGGGGGGGCCAGATACGCAGTATTTT. The chain has TRBV29-1 and TRBJ2-3; 15 positions agree with TRBD2. V lost 5 bases and J lost 4; bases outside the gene matches: 4. CDR1 and CDR2 from the germline V gene are SQVTM and ANQGSEA. The CDR3 has 15 amino acids.

This sequence joins TRBV5-4 and TRBJ2-2; 10 nucleotides line up with TRBD2. The V segment lost 5 bases and the J segment 1 base; nucleotides outside the gene matches: 5. This CDR3 is 16 amino acids long. CDR1 and CDR2 from the germline V gene are SGHNT and YYREEE (reference sequence). The CDR3 region is CASSSAGGLNTGELFF. Written as DNA, the CDR3 is TGTGCCAGCAGTTCAGCGGGGGGGCTGAACACCGGGGAGCTGTTTTTT.

The chain uses TRBV5-5 and TRBJ2-6, with no clear D. Trimming shortened V by 5 bases and J by 2 bases, and 5 bases separated the two germline ends. CDR1 is SGHKS, CDR2 YYEKEE, per germline (reference sequence). CDR3 length: 13 amino acids. CDR3 coding DNA: TGTGCCAGCAGGATGGCTGGGGCCAACGTCCTGACTTTC. This gives the protein CASRMAGANVLTF.